This T cell receptor (beta chain) comes out of a study of CD8 T cells in ankylosing spondylitis. Notes on the study in general: It was reported that disease-linked clones were significantly enriched in matched ankylosing spondylitis synovial fluid. What appeared characteristic of ankylosing spondylitis blood was a TCR beta motif of under 10 highly homologous variants.

Notes on this clonotype: Its antigen remains unknown.

CDR1 is MNHNS and CDR2 is SASEGT in the germline V gene. V dropped 5 bases and J dropped 5 bases, with 15 bases sitting between them. The CDR3 loop spans 14 amino acids. TCRdb re-analysed the 5' RACE reads in MiXCR, keeping a single row per CDR3 protein. The sample has about 840,000 distinct CDR3 sequences; around 11% are singletons. Sequenced material: blood, either unsorted or a sorted T cell fraction (not recorded which). The TCR was taken from a male donor with ankylosing spondylitis. The V gene is TRBV6-1, the J gene TRBJ1-2; D gene ambiguous. The CDR3 protein is CASSPRRTGYGYTF. The DNA of the CDR3 is TGTGCCAGCAGTCCCCGAAGAACGGGATATGGCTACACCTTC.